This T cell receptor beta chain was recorded in a study of blood T cell repertoires in COVID-19. Study as a whole: Acute-phase and convalescent COVID-19 samples originated in the United States, Italy and Spain. PBMCs, B-cell-depleted T cells, or T cells were the source of the cDNA or gDNA that made up the material.

Per the study methods: Scientists estimated how many nucleated cells there were by amplifying reference gene primers. Sequencing used immunoSEQ multiplex PCR; TCRdb keeps in-frame clones, though not all of them. The DNA was the basis for D and trimming; V, J and clone size are from that table. The table includes around 150,000 clones, about 80% detected once. This CDR3 spans 16 amino acids. Looked up from germline, CDR1 is SGHRS and CDR2 is YFSETQ. V was pared by 4 bases and J by 0 bases, with 14 bases between. The chain employs TRBV5-1 and TRBJ2-1; unclear D gene. This TCR derives from a woman aged 80 or over with acute or convalescent COVID-19. The source material was peripheral blood. CDR3 protein: CASSGNSGSSYNEQFF. The CDR3 DNA reads TGCGCCAGCAGCGGTAACAGTGGAAGCTCCTACAATGAGCAGTTCTTC.